The present T cell receptor beta chain was sequenced within a study of liver allograft versus peripheral blood T cells. For the study at large: The authors compared T cell receptor repertoires in transplanted livers with recipients' peripheral blood repertoires. Study-wide results and caveats: Peripheral blood reportedly held T cell receptor repertoires that differed from those inside liver allografts.

V lost 4 bases and J lost 5; bases outside the gene matches: 6. The CDR3 covers 14 residues. Germline V CDR1 and CDR2: LNHDA, SQIVND (reference sequence). This clonotype is categorized as medium-sized. What it binds is unknown. Using its own MiXCR run on the reads, TCRdb lists one record per CDR3 protein. Of roughly 15,000 distinct CDR3 sequences listed, about 20% are singletons. This clonotype originated in a human patient who had a liver transplant. Some T cells may trace back to the graft donor. The chain couples TRBV19 to TRBJ1-1, with 8 bases aligning to TRBD1. The CDR3, as DNA: TGTGCCAGTAGTAGCCAGGGGGCTTGGACTGAAGCTTTCTTT. Translated, it gives CASSSQGAWTEAFF.